What follows are 26 T cell receptor beta chains derived from one specimen sequenced in a study of CD8+CD57+ T cells in acquired aplastic anemia. Profiling that covered TCR beta VDJ and CDR3 relied on genomic DNA as its template. TCRdb independently ran MiXCR on the reads; one entry per CDR3 protein. The table includes approximately 170,000 distinct CDR3 sequences, 63% detected once. Sequencing was performed on sorted CD4+, CD8+, or CD8+CD57+ T cells (not recorded which) from PBMCs. These receptors were obtained from a human donor in good health.

This chain connects TRBV20-1 to TRBJ2-3; 7 nucleotides align to TRBD1. In germline, CDR1 is DFQATT, CDR2 SNEGSKA (reference sequence). This CDR3 is built from 14 residues. Germline trimming cut 4 bases from V and 1 base from J; bases unmatched to any gene: 5. Here the CDR3 DNA reads TGCAGTGCTAAACACGGACAGGGCACAGATACGCAGTATTTT. As protein: CSAKHGQGTDTQYF.

The chain employs TRBV7-3 and TRBJ2-1, with D unresolved. CDR1 SGHTA and CDR2 FQGTGA come from the germline V gene. Trimming cost V 3 bases and J 3 bases, with 6 bases left between them. The CDR3 is 13 residues long. The CDR3: CASSFADYNEQFF. CDR3 nucleotide sequence: TGTGCCAGCAGCTTCGCAGACTACAATGAGCAGTTCTTC.

The V gene is TRBV19, the J gene TRBJ2-2; 11 bases are shared with TRBD2. CDR3 length equals 15 residues. The V and J ends lost 8 bases and 3 bases, in that order; junction bases with no gene match: 5. CDR1 is LNHDA and CDR2 is SQIVND in the germline V gene (reference sequence). CDR3 sequence: CASRTSGSYTGELFF. In DNA, the CDR3 is TGTGCCAGTCGTACTAGCGGGAGTTACACCGGGGAGCTGTTTTTT. Complete variable domain (other parts from reference TRBV19 and TRBJ2-2): DGGITQSPKYLFRKEGQNVTLSCEQNLNHDAMYWYRQDPGQGLRLIYYSQIVNDFQKGDIAEGYSVSREKKESFPLTVTSAQKNPTAFYLCASRTSGSYTGELFFGEGSRLTVL.

Many counts were recorded for this clonotype. V gene TRBV7-9 combines with J gene TRBJ1-2; a weak D match, TRBD1 (5 bases). The CDR3 is made up of 12 amino acids. V was trimmed by 1 base and J by 8 bases, leaving 8 bases between them. Germline V CDR1 and CDR2: SEHNR, FQNEAQ (reference sequence). The DNA for the CDR3 is TGTGCCAGCAGCTTAGGGGGGGACGGCTACACCTTC. Encoded protein: CASSLGGDGYTF.

This clonotype was counted at least ten times. This chain uses TRBV4-2 with TRBJ1-2, with 10 bases identical to TRBD1. The CDR3 is 16 residues long. V was pared by 1 base and J by 5 bases, with 7 bases of the junction left unmatched. Per germline, CDR1 LGHNA and CDR2 YNFKEQ. The CDR3 sequence: CASSQVPGTGVYGYTF. In DNA form, the CDR3 reads TGTGCCAGCAGCCAAGTACCCGGGACAGGGGTTTATGGCTACACCTTC.

This clonotype has a count of ten or more. This chain links TRBV6-5 with TRBJ2-1; TRBD2 matches at 8 bases. V trimming: 6 bases; J trimming: 5 bases; junction bases outside the gene matches: 9. The CDR3 consists of 15 residues. Germline CDR1 MNHEY, CDR2 SVGAGI. CDR3 sequence reads: CASSLLAGSHNEQFF. For the CDR3, the DNA is TGTGCCAGCAGCCTTCTAGCGGGTAGTCACAATGAGCAGTTCTTC.

V is TRBV2 and J is TRBJ2-7; the match to TRBD1 covers 7 bases. CDR3 length equals 14 residues. Germline V gives CDR1 SNHLY, CDR2 FYNNEI. Unmatched junction bases numbered 6, after V lost 7 bases and J lost 0 bases. The CDR3 DNA follows: TGTGCCAGCACCGGACAGGAGAGCTCCTACGAGCAGTACTTC. Its translation is CASTGQESSYEQYF.

This clonotype was recorded at least ten times. The chain is built from TRBV4-3 and TRBJ2-1; 14 bases agree with TRBD2. Looked up from germline, CDR1 is LGHNA and CDR2 is YSLEER. The CDR3 totals 17 residues. The V segment lost 5 bases and the J segment 7 bases; nucleotides outside the gene matches: 10. In DNA form, the CDR3 reads TGCGCCAGCAGCGGACGAGAGGGACTAGCGGGAGTGAATGAGCAGTTCTTC. As protein: CASSGREGLAGVNEQFF.

This clonotype was found a few times. The V and J genes are TRBV28 and TRBJ2-7; maybe TRBD2 (5 bases). Trimming removed 4 bases from V and 0 bases from J, with 16 bases in between. The CDR3 totals 16 residues. Germline assignment: CDR1 MDHEN and CDR2 SYDVKM. Here the CDR3 reads CASSSIISGYSYEQYF. The DNA for the CDR3 is TGTGCCAGCAGTTCGATTATCAGCGGATACTCCTACGAGCAGTACTTC.

The CDR3 nucleotides read TGTGCCACCAACCCGACGGAACGTAACTATGGCTACACCTTC. Its protein product is CATNPTERNYGYTF. This chain connects TRBV15 to TRBJ1-2; no definite D call. The length of the CDR3 is 14 residues. With 7 bases removed from V and 1 base from J, the gap between germline ends came to 13 bases. The germline V gene has CDR1 LNHNV and CDR2 YYDKDF (reference sequence).

This clonotype was counted between two and nine times. V usage is TRBV6-2 or TRBV6-3 and J usage is TRBJ1-4; 7 bases match TRBD1. Germline CDR1 reads MNHEY; CDR2 reads SVGEGT. The junction had 7 bases not matched to a gene; V was cut back by 7 bases and J by 8 bases. The CDR3 loop spans 13 amino acids. CDR3 bases: TGTGCCAGCATCTACAGGGGCAGAGAAAAACTGTTTTTT. Its translation is CASIYRGREKLFF.

This clonotype came up once. DNA for the CDR3: TGTGCCAGCAGGGCCGGAGATATGAGGGACAGCAATTACGAGCAGTACTTC. Translating it yields CASRAGDMRDSNYEQYF. V is TRBV7-8 and J is TRBJ2-7; 7 bases agree with TRBD1. The trim removed 6 bases at V and 4 bases at J, leaving 18 bases unmatched. The CDR3 has 17 residues. Germline CDR1 and CDR2: SGHVS and FQNEAQ.

The chain links TRBV24-1 to TRBJ1-5; no clear D gene. Trimming pared 0 bases from V and 7 bases from J, leaving 18 bases between. Germline-derived CDR1 and CDR2 are KGHDR and SFDVKD. The length of the CDR3 is 17 residues. DNA for the CDR3: TGTGCCACCAGTGATTTGCGGGCTAGCGAGGTTGAGCAGCCCCAGCATTTT. It codes for CATSDLRASEVEQPQHF.

As for this clonotype: An end of the junction differs from the germline gene, which may be a read error. This chain links TRBV5-1 with TRBJ2-7; TRBD2 matches at 7 bases. The CDR3 covers 15 residues. Germline V CDR1 and CDR2: SGHRS, YFSETQ. CDR3 nucleotide sequence: TGTGCCAGCAGCTTGTTGCGGGGGACTGTTTACGAGCAGTACTTC. Translating it yields CASSLLRGTVYEQYF.

A remark on this clonotype: At one boundary the junction diverges from the germline segment, which might be a read error. This chain connects TRBV7-9 to TRBJ2-6; a possible D gene is TRBD1 (6 bases). The CDR3 consists of 16 residues. In germline, CDR1 is SEHNR, CDR2 FQNEAQ (reference sequence). The CDR3 region has the DNA TGCGCCAGCAGCCACACGACAGGCTCTGGGGCCAACGTCCTGACTTTC. Amino acids: CASSHTTGSGANVLTF.

V usage is TRBV2 and J usage is TRBJ2-7; 11 bases are a match to TRBD2. CDR3 size: 14 residues. V was clipped by 4 bases and J by 4 bases; unmatched bases: 3. Germline assignment: CDR1 SNHLY and CDR2 FYNNEI. The CDR3 is CASSGGLAVYEQYF. Here the CDR3 DNA reads TGTGCCAGCAGTGGGGGACTAGCGGTGTACGAGCAGTACTTC.

In DNA, the CDR3 is TGCAGTGCTAGACCGGGACAGGGGAGGGAGACCCAGTACTTC. It yields the protein CSARPGQGRETQYF. The chain combines TRBV20-1 with TRBJ2-5, with 10 bases lining up with TRBD1. There are 14 residues in the CDR3. Germline CDR1 reads DFQATT; CDR2 reads SNEGSKA (reference sequence). The J segment lost 5 bases and the V segment lost 2 bases, leaving 5 bases of the junction unmatched.

The gene calls are TRBV11-3 and TRBJ2-1; the match to TRBD2 covers 10 bases. The J segment lost 7 bases and the V segment lost 1 base, leaving 4 bases of the junction unmatched. The CDR3 is made up of 15 amino acids. Germline values: CDR1 SGHNT, CDR2 YENEEA. The chain's CDR3 is CASSLVAGGGNEQFF. The CDR3, as DNA: TGTGCCAGCAGCTTAGTAGCGGGAGGAGGTAATGAGCAGTTCTTC.

In this sample, this clonotype turned up many times. The V call is TRBV20-1, the J call TRBJ2-1, with 8 bases matching TRBD2. Germline V lookup: CDR1 DFQATT, CDR2 SNEGSKA (reference sequence). The CDR3 length is 16 residues. Trimming took 3 bases from V and 1 from J; bases not matched to a gene: 8. The CDR3 nucleotides are TGCAGTGCTAGCCCTCTAAGCGGGAGTTCCTACAATGAGCAGTTCTTC. It translates to CSASPLSGSSYNEQFF.

This clonotype was counted a single time. The chain has TRBV5-1 and TRBJ2-5; 7 positions match TRBD1. The CDR3 length is 16 residues. Per germline, CDR1 SGHRS and CDR2 YFSETQ. Trimming took 3 bases from V and 4 from J; bases not matched to a gene: 12. This CDR3 is CASSYPTGSGRETQYF. The CDR3, as DNA: TGCGCCAGCAGCTACCCGACAGGGAGTGGGAGAGAGACCCAGTACTTC.

The chain is built from TRBV7-8 and TRBJ1-3; D gene ambiguous. The CDR3 has 14 residues. The V end was cut by 1 base, the J end by 2 bases, with 6 bases between. Germline loops: CDR1 SGHVS, CDR2 FQNEAQ. The CDR3: CASSLEAAGNTIYF. Written as DNA, the CDR3 is TGTGCCAGCAGCTTAGAGGCTGCTGGAAACACCATATATTTT.

This clonotype was seen repeatedly, ten times or more. The chain recombines TRBV19 with TRBJ1-1; TRBD1 is a possible D gene (6 bases). Per germline, CDR1 LNHDA and CDR2 SQIVND (reference sequence). This CDR3 contains 15 residues. Trimming took off 3 bases at V and 3 bases at J, with 14 bases between the two ends. The CDR3 spells CASSIRGAEDTEAFF. The CDR3, as DNA: TGTGCCAGTAGTATTCGGGGGGCGGAGGACACTGAAGCTTTCTTT. Together with reference TRBV19 and TRBJ1-1, the CDR3 gives the full variable domain: DGGITQSPKYLFRKEGQNVTLSCEQNLNHDAMYWYRQDPGQGLRLIYYSQIVNDFQKGDIAEGYSVSREKKESFPLTVTSAQKNPTAFYLCASSIRGAEDTEAFFGQGTRLTVV.

This chain connects TRBV9 to TRBJ1-1, with TRBD1 as a possible D gene (6 bases). The CDR3 extends over 16 amino acids. V lost 0 bases and J 4 bases, leaving 16 bases between the germline ends. Per the germline V gene, CDR1 is SGDLS and CDR2 is YYNGEE. The CDR3 loop is CASSVEGGLRGTEAFF. As DNA, the CDR3 is TGTGCCAGCAGCGTAGAAGGGGGGCTAAGGGGCACTGAAGCTTTCTTT.

Notes on this clonotype: Germline is not matched at one junction end, which may reflect a read error. V gene TRBV7-7 combines with J gene TRBJ2-5; D not certain. CDR3 size: 16 residues. Germline values: CDR1 SSHAT, CDR2 FNYEAQ (reference sequence). The CDR3 is CASSLVLGFGQETQYF. The CDR3 region has the DNA TGTGCTAGCAGCTTAGTTCTAGGATTTGGGCAAGAGACCCAGTACTTC.

This clonotype was seen ten or more times. The rearrangement links TRBV6-1 to TRBJ2-7; 7 nucleotides align to TRBD1. CDR3 length: 15 amino acids. Germline-derived CDR1 and CDR2 are MNHNS and SASEGT. V lost 0 bases to trimming and J lost 2 bases; unmatched junction nucleotides: 4. CDR3 sequence reads: CASSEAPGTAYEQYF. CDR3 in DNA: TGTGCCAGCAGTGAAGCGCCCGGGACAGCCTACGAGCAGTACTTC.

The chain employs TRBV20-1 and TRBJ1-5; D might be TRBD1 (5 bases). Trimming stripped 0 bases from V and 12 bases from J, with 15 bases between. Germline values: CDR1 DFQATT, CDR2 SNEGSKA (reference sequence). This CDR3 is built from 13 residues. Here the CDR3 DNA reads TGCAGTGCTAGAGAGGGAGGGCGGGGGGTCCAGCATTTT. Translated: CSAREGGRGVQHF.